The 8 T cell receptor beta chains below all came from one sample that was sequenced in a study of blood T cell repertoires in COVID-19. The data were produced by immunoSEQ multiplex PCR, yet TCRdb's version contains in-frame clones alone and is incomplete. Of about 270,000 clones listed, roughly 85% were seen once; the top ten hold around 3.2%. The specimen sequenced was peripheral blood. The receptors were sampled from a woman under 30 with acute or convalescent COVID-19.

The chain is built from TRBV11-2 and TRBJ2-5; perhaps TRBD2 as D (5 bases). V was trimmed by 4 bases and J by 5 bases, leaving 8 bases between them. Per germline, CDR1 SGHAT and CDR2 FQNNGV. This CDR3 comprises 12 residues. In DNA form, the CDR3 reads TGTGCCAGCAGCTATGAGGGCGAGACCCAGTACTTC. This sequence encodes CASSYEGETQYF.

CDR3 bases: TGTGCCAGCAGCGCCCAGATGGGTCGGGATGAGCAGTTCTTC. This gives the protein CASSAQMGRDEQFF. The rearrangement joins TRBV11-2 to TRBJ2-1, with unresolved D. V lost 5 bases to trimming and J lost 8 bases, with 16 bases between them. The CDR3 is 14 residues long. Germline V gene data show CDR1 as SGHAT and CDR2 as FQNNGV.

The J gene is TRBJ2-2, the V gene TRBV7-2, with a weak D call TRBD2 (5 bases). Germline V gene lookup returns CDR1 SGHTA and CDR2 FQGNSA. The CDR3 has 14 amino acids. Between the trimmed V and J ends, which lost 3 bases and 6 bases, there was a span of 11 bases. The CDR3 sequence is CASSFGLAPGELFF. In DNA form, the CDR3 reads TGTGCCAGCAGCTTCGGTCTAGCTCCCGGGGAGCTGTTTTTT.

The chain couples TRBV7-9 to TRBJ2-7; tentative D call: TRBD1 (5 bases). Looked up from germline, CDR1 is SEHNR and CDR2 is FQNEAQ (reference sequence). V was cut by 3 bases and J by 3 bases, with 12 bases left in between. The CDR3 runs to 14 residues. The CDR3 DNA reads TGTGCCAGCAGCTTTCAGGGTTCAAACTACGAGCAGTACTTC. This codes for CASSFQGSNYEQYF.

J is TRBJ2-2 and V is TRBV21-1; the D call of TRBD1 is as the table states it, not checked on the DNA. TRBV21-1 is given as a pseudogene. The CDR3 runs to 15 residues. Here the CDR3 reads CASKPGQGVTGELFF. As DNA, the CDR3 is TGTGCCAGCAAACCGGGACAGGGCGTCACCGGGGAGCTGTTTTTT.

The chain combines TRBV19 with TRBJ2-7, with 11 bases that match TRBD1. This CDR3 region has 15 residues. Trimming cost V 4 bases and J 7 bases; bases outside gene matches: 9. CDR1 is LNHDA and CDR2 is SQIVND in the germline V gene (reference sequence). The CDR3 region has the DNA TGTGCCAGTAGTACCAACGGACAGGGGGCGGAAGAGCAGTACTTC. As protein: CASSTNGQGAEEQYF.

The chain uses TRBV28 and TRBJ2-3, with TRBD2 identical over 10 bases. Germline V gene data show CDR1 as MDHEN and CDR2 as SYDVKM. V lost 8 bases to trimming and J lost 4 bases; unmatched junction nucleotides: 15. The CDR3 consists of 17 residues. The CDR3 spells CASGVTSGVAGADTQYF. The DNA of the CDR3 is TGTGCCAGCGGAGTCACTAGCGGGGTGGCGGGTGCAGATACGCAGTATTTT.

This clone was recorded many times. The chain couples TRBV28 to TRBJ2-1; the D gene is possibly TRBD2 (6 bases). Trimming pared 7 bases from V and 0 bases from J, leaving 13 bases between. This CDR3 is 15 amino acids long. CDR1 and CDR2 (germline): MDHEN, SYDVKM. CDR3 nucleotides: TGTGCCAGCACCCCTTCGCGGGGCTCCTACAATGAGCAGTTCTTC. Translating it yields CASTPSRGSYNEQFF.